This T cell receptor beta chain was profiled in a study of immune characteristics of hereditary and idiopathic chronic pancreatitis. V lost 10 bases to trimming and J lost 3 bases; unmatched junction nucleotides: 7. CDR3 size: 14 residues. CDR1 is MNHNS and CDR2 is SASEGT in the germline V gene. Generated by immunoSEQ multiplex PCR, the TCRdb table keeps only in-frame clones and is missing some. This sample has 13,000 to 15,000 clones, with around 79% found just once. Total pancreatectomy with islet autotransplantation was the source of the chronic pancreatitis pancreas tissue. Study-wide results and limits: Gene families like TRBV10, TRBV19, TRBV23 and TRBV5 were used differently between subtypes. Controls had less diverse, more clonal TCRbeta repertoires than both pancreatitis groups.

A note on this clone: Its specificity is not known.

The chain is built from TRBV6-1 and TRBJ2-3, with TRBD2 identical over 10 bases. The source of this sequence is a human donor with chronic pancreatitis. Sequencing was done on a sample of pancreas tissue with hereditary chronic pancreatitis. The CDR3 loop reads CATEAGGPTDTQYF. The CDR3 coding sequence is TGTGCCACCGAAGCGGGAGGGCCAACAGATACGCAGTATTTT.